These 23 T cell receptor beta chains were all obtained from the same sample, sequenced in a study of CD8 T cells in Susac syndrome. Random hexamers were used to reverse transcribe roughly 0.45 to 1 ug of RNA. TCRdb independently ran MiXCR on the immunoSEQ multiplex PCR reads; one entry per CDR3 protein. The top ten clones hold roughly 0.16% of a sample with just over 150,000 distinct CDR3 sequences, roughly 95% of them seen once. The specimen sequenced was CD8+ T cells from PBMCs. The origin of the receptors is a human donor with multiple sclerosis.

The chain couples TRBV25-1 to TRBJ2-5; no firm D call. The V gene's germline CDR1 is MGHDK and CDR2 SYGVNS. This CDR3 has 13 residues. Trimming cost V 5 bases and J 5 bases, with 12 bases left between them. The CDR3 here is CASSPPAWETQYF. CDR3 sequence (DNA): TGTGCCAGCAGTCCGCCGGCCTGGGAGACCCAGTACTTC.

This clonotype was picked up one time. The genes are TRBV7-9 and TRBJ1-1; unclear D gene. Germline CDR1 reads SEHNR; CDR2 reads FQNEAQ (reference sequence). The CDR3 extends over 14 amino acids. V was clipped by 6 bases and J by 1 base, with 12 bases between them. Here the CDR3 reads CASRTRSGNTEAFF. CDR3 sequence (DNA): TGTGCCAGCAGAACGCGCTCCGGGAACACTGAAGCTTTCTTT.

The chain employs TRBV7-8 and TRBJ2-1; D gene unclear. The V end lost 5 bases, the J end lost 6 bases, and 11 bases lay between the germline ends. The CDR3 consists of 13 residues. The germline CDR1 and CDR2 sequences are SGHVS and FQNEAQ. This CDR3 reads CASSPDLVNEQFF. In DNA, the CDR3 is TGTGCCAGCAGCCCGGACCTAGTCAATGAGCAGTTCTTC.

The chain employs TRBV18 and TRBJ2-7; D ambiguous. CDR1 and CDR2 from the germline V gene are KGHSH and LQKENI. The CDR3 loop spans 13 amino acids. V lost 0 bases and J lost 1, with 4 bases in between. The CDR3 sequence: CASSPPRSYEQYV. The CDR3 nucleotides read TGTGCCAGCTCACCACCTCGGTCCTACGAGCAGTACGTC.

The V and J genes are TRBV29-1 and TRBJ1-2; D possibly corresponds to TRBD1 (6 bases). The CDR3 runs 12 residues. CDR1 is SQVTM, CDR2 ANQGSEA, per germline. The ends were cut back, 7 bases at V and 0 bases at J, with 9 bases in the middle. The CDR3 bases are TGCAGCGGGGACACCGCTAACTATGGCTACACCTTC. Amino acid sequence: CSGDTANYGYTF.

The CDR3 protein is CATSRPQEDTQYF. The CDR3 nucleotides are TGTGCCACCAGCAGACCCCAGGAGGATACGCAGTATTTT. V is TRBV15 and J is TRBJ2-3; D unclear. CDR1 is LNHNV, CDR2 YYDKDF, per germline (reference sequence). Trimming took off 2 bases at V and 6 bases at J, with 9 bases between the two ends. This CDR3 contains 13 residues.

The chain couples TRBV13 to TRBJ1-1; D is ambiguous. Trimming removed 3 bases from V and 1 base from J, with 6 bases in between. The CDR3 extends over 13 amino acids. CDR1 is PRHDT and CDR2 is FYEKMQ in the germline V gene (reference sequence). The CDR3 coding sequence is TGTGCCAGCAGCTTCGAAACGAACACTGAAGCTTTCTTT. It codes for CASSFETNTEAFF.

The chain links TRBV6-6 to TRBJ1-5, with unresolved D. CDR3 length equals 12 residues. Per the germline V gene, CDR1 is MNHNY and CDR2 is SVGAGI (reference sequence). V was trimmed by 8 bases and J by 0 bases, leaving 5 bases between them. The CDR3 bases are TGTGCCAGCCACATTAGCAATCAGCCCCAGCATTTT. This sequence encodes CASHISNQPQHF.

The CDR3 sequence is CSVRQGLNTEAFF. CDR3 in DNA: TGCAGCGTTCGGCAGGGACTGAACACTGAAGCTTTCTTT. V gene TRBV29-1 combines with J gene TRBJ1-1; tentative D call: TRBD1 (5 bases). CDR1 is SQVTM and CDR2 is ANQGSEA in the germline V gene. This CDR3 has 13 amino acids. The V end lost 5 bases, the J end lost 0 bases, and 10 bases lay between the germline ends. Variable domain in full (rest from reference TRBV29-1 and TRBJ1-1): SAVISQKPSRDICQRGTSLTIQCQVDSQVTMMFWYRQQPGQSLTLIATANQGSEATYESGFVIDKFPISRPNLTFSTLTVSNMSPEDSSIYLCSVRQGLNTEAFFGQGTRLTVV.

This clonotype was picked up one time. This rearrangement joins TRBV6-5 to TRBJ2-7; 7 positions match TRBD2. Germline CDR1 is MNHEY and CDR2 is SVGAGI. V shed 2 bases and J 3 bases; nucleotides not matched to a gene: 4. The CDR3 runs to 14 residues. CDR3 nucleotide sequence: TGTGCCAGCAGTTACCGGAGCGGGAACTACGAGCAGTACTTC. Translating it yields CASSYRSGNYEQYF.

This clonotype was seen once. The rearrangement links TRBV2 to TRBJ2-7; tentatively, D is TRBD1 or TRBD2 (5 bases each). The V end lost 5 bases, the J end lost 0 bases, and 17 bases lay between the germline ends. CDR3 length equals 16 residues. Germline V gene data show CDR1 as SNHLY and CDR2 as FYNNEI. CDR3 residues: CASSPGHRGLSYEQYF. The CDR3 coding sequence is TGTGCCAGCAGTCCGGGTCATCGGGGCCTCTCCTACGAGCAGTACTTC.

The chain carries TRBV27 and TRBJ1-2; possibly TRBD1 for D (5 bases). Trimming took 5 bases from V and 4 from J, leaving 11 bases between them. This CDR3 contains 13 residues. The germline V gene has CDR1 MNHEY and CDR2 SMNVEV (reference sequence). CDR3 loop: CASSDSIFYGYTF. In DNA, the CDR3 is TGTGCCAGCAGTGACAGCATCTTCTATGGCTACACCTTC.

J is TRBJ2-1 and V is TRBV7-8, with 8 positions matching TRBD2. Germline V gene sequence: CDR1 SGHVS, CDR2 FQNEAQ. CDR3 length equals 16 residues. V gave up 5 bases and J gave up 3 bases; unmatched junction bases: 9. The CDR3 nucleotides are TGTGCCAGCAGCATCAGCGGGGGCCACATCTACAATGAGCAGTTCTTC. Its protein product is CASSISGGHIYNEQFF.

The chain couples TRBV3-1 to TRBJ2-5; D is perhaps TRBD2 (5 bases). Germline V gene data show CDR1 as LGHDT and CDR2 as YNNKEL (reference sequence). V dropped 7 bases and J dropped 5 bases, with 17 bases sitting between them. There are 14 residues in the CDR3. The CDR3 bases are TGTGCCAGCAATCTCGGACCGGGAATGGAGACCCAGTACTTC. The encoded protein is CASNLGPGMETQYF.

The rearrangement joins TRBV20-1 to TRBJ1-6, with unresolved D. This CDR3 is 14 amino acids long. Trimming took off 0 bases at V and 6 bases at J, with 9 bases between the two ends. The germline V gene encodes CDR1 DFQATT and CDR2 SNEGSKA (reference sequence). The CDR3 spells CSARDPRGNSPLHF. As DNA, the CDR3 is TGCAGTGCTAGAGATCCGCGTGGTAATTCACCCCTCCACTTT.

This rearrangement joins TRBV12-3 or TRBV12-4 to TRBJ2-3; 12 bases are a match to TRBD2. CDR3 length: 15 amino acids. Trimming removed 6 bases from V and 6 bases from J; junction bases left unmatched: 7. The DNA for the CDR3 is TGTGCCAGCAGGTCGGGACTAGCGGGCGGGGATACGCAGTATTTT. Encoded protein: CASRSGLAGGDTQYF.

This chain links TRBV29-1 with TRBJ2-1, with 8 bases matching TRBD1. CDR1 and CDR2 (germline): SQVTM, ANQGSEA. This CDR3 region has 12 residues. After removal of 4 bases from V and 5 bases from J, the junction contained 1 base not matched to a gene. CDR3 in DNA: TGCAGCGTTGTGGGACAGGACAATGAGCAGTTCTTC. It is translated as CSVVGQDNEQFF.

The chain joins TRBV29-1 to TRBJ2-1, with 8 positions matching TRBD2. The CDR3 consists of 13 residues. V lost 7 bases and J lost 7; bases outside the gene matches: 9. CDR1 SQVTM and CDR2 ANQGSEA come from the germline V gene. CDR3 sequence (DNA): TGCAGCGGTGGGTCCGGACTAGCTAATGAGCAGTTCTTC. It encodes CSGGSGLANEQFF.

The chain uses TRBV27 and TRBJ1-1, with D possibly being TRBD1 (5 bases). V lost 3 bases and J 1 base, leaving 9 bases between the germline ends. Germline V CDR1 and CDR2: MNHEY, SMNVEV (reference sequence). The CDR3 runs to 14 residues. The CDR3 sequence is CASSLGQANTEAFF. CDR3 sequence (DNA): TGTGCCAGCAGTTTGGGGCAGGCGAACACTGAAGCTTTCTTT.

The chain carries TRBV27 and TRBJ2-5; tentative D call: TRBD2 (7 bases). Germline assignment: CDR1 MNHEY and CDR2 SMNVEV (reference sequence). Trimming took 4 bases from V and 4 from J, leaving 19 bases between them. The CDR3 is 16 residues long. CDR3 amino acids: CASSSPVGGPGETQYF. The CDR3 nucleotides are TGTGCCAGCAGTTCCCCAGTGGGGGGGCCTGGAGAGACCCAGTACTTC.

This clonotype showed up just once. V is TRBV11-2 and J is TRBJ2-5, with D unresolved. With 2 bases removed from V and 0 bases from J, the gap between germline ends came to 13 bases. Germline-derived CDR1 and CDR2 are SGHAT and FQNNGV. The CDR3 has 16 amino acids. Here the CDR3 reads CASSLNVGPHQETQYF. The CDR3 DNA follows: TGTGCCAGCAGCTTAAATGTCGGGCCACACCAAGAGACCCAGTACTTC.

The V and J genes are TRBV29-1 and TRBJ2-1, with 8 bases fitting TRBD2. Germline trimming cut 1 base from V and 8 bases from J; bases unmatched to any gene: 1. In germline, CDR1 is SQVTM, CDR2 ANQGSEA. This CDR3 spans 12 amino acids. The CDR3 reads CSVEGGGYEQFF. Here the CDR3 DNA reads TGCAGCGTTGAAGGCGGGGGGTATGAGCAGTTCTTC.

CDR3 sequence: CATRHGVSNYGYTF. In DNA, the CDR3 is TGTGCCACCCGCCATGGGGTTTCTAACTATGGCTACACCTTC. The chain joins TRBV15 to TRBJ1-2; D is undetermined. This CDR3 is 14 amino acids long. Trimming removed 8 bases at V and 0 bases at J, with 13 bases between. CDR1 is LNHNV and CDR2 is YYDKDF in the germline V gene (reference sequence). The variable domain in full, completed from reference TRBV15 and TRBJ1-2, reads DAMVIQNPRYQVTQFGKPVTLSCSQTLNHNVMYWYQQKSSQAPKLLFHYYDKDFNNEADTPDNFQSRRPNTSFCFLDIRSPGLGDTAMYLCATRHGVSNYGYTFGSGTRLTVV.